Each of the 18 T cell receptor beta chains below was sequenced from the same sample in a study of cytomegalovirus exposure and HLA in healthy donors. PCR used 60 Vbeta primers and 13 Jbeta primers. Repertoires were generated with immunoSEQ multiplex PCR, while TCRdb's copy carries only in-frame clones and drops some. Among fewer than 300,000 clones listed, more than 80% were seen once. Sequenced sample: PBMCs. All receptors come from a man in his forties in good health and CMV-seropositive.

The CDR3 DNA follows: TGCGCCAGCAGCCCGGGTAGTGTCAATGAGCAGTTCTTC. As protein: CASSPGSVNEQFF. The rearrangement joins TRBV5-1 to TRBJ2-1; no clear D. The germline V gene encodes CDR1 SGHRS and CDR2 YFSETQ. Trimming left V 4 bases short and J 6 bases short, with 11 bases between. This CDR3 comprises 13 residues.

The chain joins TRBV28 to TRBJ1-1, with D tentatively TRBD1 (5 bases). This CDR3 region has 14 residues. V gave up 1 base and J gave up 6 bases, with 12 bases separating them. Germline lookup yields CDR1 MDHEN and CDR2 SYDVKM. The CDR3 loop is CASSLFGGFPEAFF. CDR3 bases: TGTGCCAGCAGTTTATTTGGGGGGTTCCCTGAAGCTTTCTTT.

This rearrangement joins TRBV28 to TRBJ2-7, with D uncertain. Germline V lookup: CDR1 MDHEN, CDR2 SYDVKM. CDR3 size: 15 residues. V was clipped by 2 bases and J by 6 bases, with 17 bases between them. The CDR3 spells CASSLNPPNLPEQYF. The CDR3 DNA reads TGTGCCAGCAGTTTAAATCCCCCAAACTTGCCCGAGCAGTACTTC.

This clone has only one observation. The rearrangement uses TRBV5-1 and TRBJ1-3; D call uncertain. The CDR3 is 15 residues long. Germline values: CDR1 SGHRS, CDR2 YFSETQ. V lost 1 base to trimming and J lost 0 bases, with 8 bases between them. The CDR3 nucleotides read TGCGCCAGCAGCTTGCCCTCCGGCTCTGGAAACACCATATATTTT. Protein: CASSLPSGSGNTIYF. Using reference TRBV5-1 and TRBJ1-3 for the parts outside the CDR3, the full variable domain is KAGVTQTPRYLIKTRGQQVTLSCSPISGHRSVSWYQQTPGQGLQFLFEYFSETQRNKGNFPGRFSGRQFSNSRSEMNVSTLELGDSALYLCASSLPSGSGNTIYFGEGSWLTVV.

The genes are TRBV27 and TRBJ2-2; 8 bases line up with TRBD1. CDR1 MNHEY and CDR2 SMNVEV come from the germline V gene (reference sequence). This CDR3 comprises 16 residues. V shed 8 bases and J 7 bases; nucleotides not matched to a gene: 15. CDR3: CASLLSAGGVVGELFF. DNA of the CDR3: TGTGCCAGCCTCCTCTCGGCAGGGGGCGTCGTCGGGGAGCTGTTTTTT.

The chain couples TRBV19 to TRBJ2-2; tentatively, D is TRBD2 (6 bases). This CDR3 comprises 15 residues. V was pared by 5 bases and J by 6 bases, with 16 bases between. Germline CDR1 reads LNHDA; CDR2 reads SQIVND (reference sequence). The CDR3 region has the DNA TGTGCCAGTAGTCCTCGGGGTAGCGGTCCCGGGGAGCTGTTTTTT. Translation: CASSPRGSGPGELFF.

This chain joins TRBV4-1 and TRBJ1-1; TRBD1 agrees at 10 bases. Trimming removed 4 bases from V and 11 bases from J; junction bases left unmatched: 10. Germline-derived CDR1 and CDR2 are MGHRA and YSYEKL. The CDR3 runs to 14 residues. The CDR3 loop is CASSLVDRGNEAFF. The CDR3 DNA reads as TGCGCCAGCAGCCTAGTGGACAGGGGGAACGAGGCTTTCTTT.

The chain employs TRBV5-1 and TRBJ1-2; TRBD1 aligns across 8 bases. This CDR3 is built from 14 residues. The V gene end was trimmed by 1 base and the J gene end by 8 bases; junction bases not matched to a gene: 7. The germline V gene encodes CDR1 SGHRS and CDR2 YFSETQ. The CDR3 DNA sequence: TGCGCCAGCAGCTTGTCAGGGGGCGCGTCCGGCTACACCTTC. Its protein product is CASSLSGGASGYTF.

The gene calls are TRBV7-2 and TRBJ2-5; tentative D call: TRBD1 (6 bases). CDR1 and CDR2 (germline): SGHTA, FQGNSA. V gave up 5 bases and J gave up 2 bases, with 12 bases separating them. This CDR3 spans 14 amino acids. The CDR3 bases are TGTGCCAGCAGCCCGCCGGACAGACAAGAGACCCAGTACTTC. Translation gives CASSPPDRQETQYF.

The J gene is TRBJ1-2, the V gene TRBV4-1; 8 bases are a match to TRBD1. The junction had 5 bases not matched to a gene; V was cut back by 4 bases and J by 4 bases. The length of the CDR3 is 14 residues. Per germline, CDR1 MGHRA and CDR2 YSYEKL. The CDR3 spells CASSRGTGSYGYTF. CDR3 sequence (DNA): TGCGCCAGCAGCCGCGGGACAGGTAGCTATGGCTACACCTTC.

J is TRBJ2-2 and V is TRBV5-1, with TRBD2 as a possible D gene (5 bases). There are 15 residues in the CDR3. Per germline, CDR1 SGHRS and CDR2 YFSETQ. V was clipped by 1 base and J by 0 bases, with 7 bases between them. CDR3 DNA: TGCGCCAGCAGCTTGCCGGGGACGAACACCGGGGAGCTGTTTTTT. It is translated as CASSLPGTNTGELFF.

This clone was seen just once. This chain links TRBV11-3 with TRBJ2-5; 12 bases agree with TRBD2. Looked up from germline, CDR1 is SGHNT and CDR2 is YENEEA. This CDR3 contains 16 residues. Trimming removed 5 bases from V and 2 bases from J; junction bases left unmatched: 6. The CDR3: CASSTRTSGKQETQYF. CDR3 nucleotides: TGTGCCAGCAGCACACGGACTAGCGGGAAGCAAGAGACCCAGTACTTC. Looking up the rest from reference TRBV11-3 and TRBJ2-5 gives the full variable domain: EAGVVQSPRYKIIEKKQPVAFWCNPISGHNTLYWYLQNLGQGPELLIRYENEEAVDDSQLPKDRFSAERLKGVDSTLKIQPAELGDSAVYLCASSTRTSGKQETQYFGPGTRLLVL.

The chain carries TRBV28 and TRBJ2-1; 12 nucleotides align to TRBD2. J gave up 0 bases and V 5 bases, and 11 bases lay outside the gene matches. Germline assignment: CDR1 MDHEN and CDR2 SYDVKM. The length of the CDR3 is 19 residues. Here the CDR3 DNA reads TGTGCCAGCAGTCCGACGTTCACTAGCGGGGGGAGCTCCTACAATGAGCAGTTCTTC. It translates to CASSPTFTSGGSSYNEQFF.

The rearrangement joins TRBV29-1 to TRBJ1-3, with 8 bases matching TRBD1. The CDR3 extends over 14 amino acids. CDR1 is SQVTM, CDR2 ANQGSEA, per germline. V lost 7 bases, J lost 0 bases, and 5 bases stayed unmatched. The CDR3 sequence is CSAGQGLSGNTIYF. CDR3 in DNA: TGCAGCGCCGGACAGGGACTCTCTGGAAACACCATATATTTT.

CDR3 in amino acids: CASSYRAGGEAFF. CDR3 coding DNA: TGTGCCAGCAGTTACAGGGCCGGGGGGGAAGCTTTCTTT. The V call is TRBV28, the J call TRBJ1-1, with D maybe TRBD1 (6 bases). The CDR3 is 13 residues long. V lost 4 bases to trimming and J lost 8 bases, with 14 bases between them. Germline assignment: CDR1 MDHEN and CDR2 SYDVKM. Variable domain in full (rest from reference TRBV28 and TRBJ1-1): DVKVTQSSRYLVKRTGEKVFLECVQDMDHENMFWYRQDPGLGLRLIYFSYDVKMKEKGDIPEGYSVSREKKERFSLILESASTNQTSMYLCASSYRAGGEAFFGQGTRLTVV.

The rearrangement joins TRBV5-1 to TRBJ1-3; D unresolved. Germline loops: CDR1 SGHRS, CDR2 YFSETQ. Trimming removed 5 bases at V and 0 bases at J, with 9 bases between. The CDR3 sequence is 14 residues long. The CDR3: CASRALSSGNTIYF. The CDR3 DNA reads TGCGCCAGCAGGGCCCTCAGCTCTGGAAACACCATATATTTT.

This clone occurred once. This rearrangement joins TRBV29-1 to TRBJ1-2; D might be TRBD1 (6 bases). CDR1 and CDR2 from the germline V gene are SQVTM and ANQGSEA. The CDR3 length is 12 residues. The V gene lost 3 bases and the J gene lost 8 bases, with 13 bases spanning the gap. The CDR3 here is CSVDTGIEGYTF. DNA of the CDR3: TGCAGCGTTGACACAGGGATAGAAGGCTACACCTTC.

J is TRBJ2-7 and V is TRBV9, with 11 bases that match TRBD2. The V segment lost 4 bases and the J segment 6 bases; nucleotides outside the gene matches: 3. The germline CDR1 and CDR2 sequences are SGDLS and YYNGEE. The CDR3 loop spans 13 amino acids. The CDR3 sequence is CASSPGTSGEQYF. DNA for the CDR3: TGTGCCAGCAGCCCCGGGACTAGCGGCGAGCAGTACTTC.